This T cell receptor (beta chain) was found in a study of a mutant IDH1 vaccine in newly diagnosed glioma. As for the study in general: Patients began vaccination 4-6 weeks after radiotherapy alone, or with temozolomide cycles.

Germline values: CDR1 SGHNT, CDR2 YYREEE (reference sequence). This CDR3 is built from 16 residues. The trim removed 4 bases at V and 5 bases at J, leaving 7 bases unmatched. Study-level points and caveats: No link was apparently found between pseudoprogression and changes in top peripheral T cell clonotypes.

Clones were sequenced by immunoSEQ multiplex PCR, and TCRdb holds only the in-frame ones, with some missing. The repertoire has some 25,000 clones, 82% of them found once; the top ten carry about 4%. Time point described: week 47, end of study. The vaccine gave 300 ug of a 20-mer mutant IDH1 peptide subcutaneously per dose. Concerning this clone itself: Its antigen is undetermined.

This receptor was taken from a man between 40 and 49 years old with glioma. Some clones in this sample may be carry-over from other donors' samples. The sample here was PBMCs, taken from a glioma patient whose treatment included an IDH1 peptide vaccine. The V and J genes are TRBV5-4 and TRBJ2-5; TRBD2 agrees at 14 bases. The CDR3 spells CASSPTSGGAWETQYF. DNA of the CDR3: TGTGCCAGCAGCCCGACTAGCGGGGGGGCCTGGGAGACCCAGTACTTC.